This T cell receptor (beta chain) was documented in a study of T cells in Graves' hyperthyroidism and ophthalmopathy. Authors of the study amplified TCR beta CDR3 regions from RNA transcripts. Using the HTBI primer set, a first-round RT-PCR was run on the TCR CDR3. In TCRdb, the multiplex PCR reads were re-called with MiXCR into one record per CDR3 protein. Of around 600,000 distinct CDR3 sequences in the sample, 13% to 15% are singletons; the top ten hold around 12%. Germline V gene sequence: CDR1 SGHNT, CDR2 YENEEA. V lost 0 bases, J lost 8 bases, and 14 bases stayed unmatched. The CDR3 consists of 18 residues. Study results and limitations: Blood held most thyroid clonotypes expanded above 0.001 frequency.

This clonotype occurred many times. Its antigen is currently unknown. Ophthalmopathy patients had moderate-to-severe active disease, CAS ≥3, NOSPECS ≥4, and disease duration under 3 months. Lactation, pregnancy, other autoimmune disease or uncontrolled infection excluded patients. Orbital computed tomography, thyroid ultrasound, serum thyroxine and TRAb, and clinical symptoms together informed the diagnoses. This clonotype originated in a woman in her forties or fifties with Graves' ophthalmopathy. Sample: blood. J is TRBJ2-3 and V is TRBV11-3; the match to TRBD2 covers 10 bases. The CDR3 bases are TGTGCCAGCAGCTTAGATCCAGCTAGCGGGAGACTTGTGGGTACGCAGTATTTT. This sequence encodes CASSLDPASGRLVGTQYF.